Listed below are T cell receptor beta chains from one sample, sequenced in a study of T-cell memory formation after mild COVID-19. TCRdb reanalysed the 5' RACE reads using MiXCR and keeps one entry per CDR3 protein. The sample consists of about 350,000 distinct CDR3 sequences, approximately 22% of them appearing once. Sequencing was done on a sample of PBMCs or a T cell subset sorted from them (not recorded which). Receptors originate from a man between 18 and 35 years old who had mild COVID-19 (a few samples of this study predate the infection). Cell type and time point are not known. Each CDR3 is given with its conserved first and last residue. D genes are given only for firm matches. Clone size is stated in some rows and not others, as once, few, many or a class when expanded.

D gene	V gene	J gene	clone size	CDR3 length	CDR3 DNA	CDR3 protein
-	TRBV6-5	TRBJ2-7	few	17	TGTGCCAGCAGTTACTCTACGCCGGGACGCCTAGCCTACGAGCAGTACTTC	CASSYSTPGRLAYEQYF
-	TRBV7-8	TRBJ2-1	-	12	TGTGCCAGCAGCTCGAGCTGGAATGAGCAGTTCTTC	CASSSSWNEQFF
-	TRBV21-1	TRBJ2-2	-	16	TGTGCCAGCAGCAAAGCGCCTAAGGGGAACACCGGGGAGCTGTTTTTT	CASSKAPKGNTGELFF
TRBD2	TRBV6-2/TRBV6-3	TRBJ2-3	-	17	TGTGCCAGCAGTCCAAACTGGCGGGGGGCCCACACAGATACGCAGTATTTT	CASSPNWRGAHTDTQYF
-	TRBV18	TRBJ1-1	-	16	TGTGCCAGCTCTCAATCAGAGACAGGTCTGAACACTGAAGCTTTCTTT	CASSQSETGLNTEAFF
TRBD1	TRBV7-9	TRBJ2-1	-	15	TGTGCCAGCAGCACCTCGACAGGGGCGGATTTTTCGCAGTTCTTC	CASSTSTGADFSQFF
-	TRBV10-3	TRBJ1-5	few	16	TGTGCCATCAGTGAGTCCACAGTAGGGAGCAATCAGCCCCAGCATTTT	CAISESTVGSNQPQHF
-	TRBV5-5	TRBJ2-5	few	14	TGTGCCAGCAGCCTGGGGGGACGGACAGAGACCCAGTACTTC	CASSLGGRTETQYF
TRBD2	TRBV7-9	TRBJ2-3	few	16	TGTGCCAGCAGCTTGGGACCGGGGGGACCCACAGATACGCAGTATTTT	CASSLGPGGPTDTQYF
TRBD1	TRBV29-1	TRBJ1-2	few	12	TGCAGCGGCCGACAGGGGGTCTATGGCTACACCTTC	CSGRQGVYGYTF
-	TRBV12-3/TRBV12-4	TRBJ1-2	-	12	TGTGCCAGCGGGGGAGTGGACTATGGCTACACCTTC	CASGGVDYGYTF
-	TRBV14	TRBJ2-1	-	16	TGTGCCAGCAGCCAGGAGTCGGGACTGATCTACAATGAGCAGTTCTTC	CASSQESGLIYNEQFF
TRBD1	TRBV12-3/TRBV12-4	TRBJ2-5	-	16	TGTGCCAGCAGTTCAAACCGACAGGGGGCTGAGGAGACCCAGTACTTC	CASSSNRQGAEETQYF
TRBD2	TRBV20-1	TRBJ2-5	-	14	TGCAGTGCTGGACTAGCGGGACGCCAAGAGACCCAGTACTTC	CSAGLAGRQETQYF
-	TRBV7-2	TRBJ2-3	many	14	TGTGCCAGCAGCTTAACGGGGACCACAGATACGCAGTATTTT	CASSLTGTTDTQYF
TRBD1	TRBV6-5	TRBJ1-4	few	18	TGTGCCAGCAGTCCCGGGACAGGGCTAAGAATTATCGAGGGAAAACTGTTTTTT	CASSPGTGLRIIEGKLFF
-	TRBV20-1	TRBJ1-1	few	11	TGCAGTGTAGGGAAGGGCACTGAAGCTTTCTTT	CSVGKGTEAFF
-	TRBV29-1	TRBJ1-1	few	13	TGCAGCGTTGCTAGAGGGCAGAACACTGAAGCTTTCTTT	CSVARGQNTEAFF
TRBD1	TRBV6-1	TRBJ1-2	few	15	TGTGCCAGCAGTTCCGGGGGGACAGATAACTATGGCTACACCTTC	CASSSGGTDNYGYTF
-	TRBV5-1	TRBJ2-3	-	16	TGCGCCAGCACTAACGGCGGGACGGTGAGCACAGATACGCAGTATTTT	CASTNGGTVSTDTQYF
-	TRBV7-9	TRBJ1-1	-	15	TGTGCCAGCAGCTTACTTCGGGAGTTTCGAACTGAAGCTTTCTTT	CASSLLREFRTEAFF
TRBD1	TRBV5-1	TRBJ1-1	-	13	TGCGCCAGCAGCTTGAGGGGGCTCACTGAAGCTTTCTTT	CASSLRGLTEAFF
TRBD1	TRBV7-9	TRBJ1-2	-	16	TGTGCCAGCAGCGTAGGCCGGGACAGACCGGACTATGGCTACACCTTC	CASSVGRDRPDYGYTF
-	TRBV21-1	TRBJ2-3	few	21	TGTGCCAGCAGCAAAGGGGCCTCGGGACAGGGGGGTTGCTGTGGCACAGATACGCAGTATTTT	CASSKGASGQGGCCGTDTQYF
-	TRBV20-1	TRBJ2-3	few	11	TGCAGTGCCCATTTCACAGATACGCAGTATTTT	CSAHFTDTQYF
TRBD1	TRBV19	TRBJ1-1	few	13	TGTGCCAGTAGTTCAGACCCGACAGGGCAGGCTTTCTTT	CASSSDPTGQAFF
-	TRBV5-1	TRBJ1-2	few	14	TGCGCCAGCAGCTGGGATGGGAGAGACTATGGCTACACCTTC	CASSWDGRDYGYTF
-	TRBV20-1	TRBJ2-3	few	16	TGCAGTGCTGACGAGAAGGCCAGAACTAGCACAGATACGCAGTATTTT	CSADEKARTSTDTQYF
-	TRBV20-1	TRBJ1-5	-	15	TGCAGTGCTAGAGGCCTCGGGGCTGAAAGGCAGCCCCAGCATTTT	CSARGLGAERQPQHF
TRBD1	TRBV27	TRBJ2-4	-	15	TGTGCCAGCAGTTCTGCCGGGACAGGGAAAAACATTCAGTACTTC	CASSSAGTGKNIQYF
-	TRBV10-3	TRBJ2-1	many	15	TGTGCCATCAGAACGCTGACTAGCTCCTACAATGAGCAGTTCTTC	CAIRTLTSSYNEQFF
-	TRBV7-9	TRBJ2-5	-	15	TGTGCCAGCAGCCTCATTTTCGGCGGGGAAGAGACCCAGTACTTC	CASSLIFGGEETQYF
TRBD1	TRBV29-1	TRBJ1-1	-	12	TGCAGCGTTGGGACAGGGGGGACTGAAGCTTTCTTT	CSVGTGGTEAFF
-	TRBV6-5	TRBJ1-2	-	14	TGTGCCAGCAGTTACCTCCAGGGATGGTATGGCTACACCTTC	CASSYLQGWYGYTF
-	TRBV5-1	TRBJ2-2	few	15	TGCGCCAGCAGCTTGGGCACAGGGATCACCGGGGAGCTGTTTTTT	CASSLGTGITGELFF
TRBD1	TRBV9	TRBJ1-1	few	16	TGTGCCAGCAGCGCCGGGACAGGGGATTGGGGCACTGAAGCTTTCTTT	CASSAGTGDWGTEAFF
-	TRBV28	TRBJ1-4	few	14	TGTGCCAGCAGTTTGGGGAGGAGGATTGAAAAACTGTTTTTT	CASSLGRRIEKLFF
TRBD1	TRBV4-1	TRBJ1-2	-	15	TGCGCCAGCAGAACACCGGGACAGGGGGCGGCGAGCTACACCTTC	CASRTPGQGAASYTF
TRBD2	TRBV4-1	TRBJ2-5	-	17	TGCGCCAGCAGCCCCCTGGGGCCGCGGGGGGGCCCGGAGACCCAGTACTTC	CASSPLGPRGGPETQYF
-	TRBV10-3	TRBJ2-3	-	12	TGTGCCATCAGTGAGTGGGCCTCTACGCAGTATTTT	CAISEWASTQYF
-	TRBV6-6	TRBJ1-3	-	15	TGTGCCAGCACGATGGGCCGGAACTCTGGAAACACCATATATTTT	CASTMGRNSGNTIYF
-	TRBV29-1	TRBJ2-3	once	14	TGCAGCGTTGAAGGGTCGTCCCGGACAGATACGCAGTATTTT	CSVEGSSRTDTQYF
TRBD1	TRBV12-3/TRBV12-4	TRBJ2-7	few	16	TGTGCCAGCAGTCAATTCGACAGGGGGCCTTCCTACGAGCAGTACTTC	CASSQFDRGPSYEQYF
-	TRBV7-7	TRBJ1-1	-	19	TGTGCCAGCAGCTTACTACCCCTAAAACCAGACACGCCGAACACTGAAGCTTTCTTT	CASSLLPLKPDTPNTEAFF
TRBD2	TRBV10-3	TRBJ2-2	-	14	TGTGCCATCACAACTAGCGGGGACACCGGGGAGCTGTTTTTT	CAITTSGDTGELFF
-	TRBV6-2/TRBV6-3	TRBJ2-5	-	14	TGTGCCAGCCTCCCCGACAGCCCCCAAGAGACCCAGTACTTC	CASLPDSPQETQYF
TRBD1	TRBV11-2	TRBJ1-6	-	14	TGTGCCAGCAGCTTCGGACAGGGTAATTCACCCCTCCACTTT	CASSFGQGNSPLHF
TRBD2	TRBV7-8	TRBJ2-6	few	17	TGTGCCAGCAATAGACTAGCGGCTAACTCTGGGGCCAACGTCCTGACTTTC	CASNRLAANSGANVLTF
TRBD1	TRBV29-1	TRBJ1-2	-	13	TGCAGCGCAGGACAGGGACAGAACTATGGCTACACCTTC	CSAGQGQNYGYTF
-	TRBV30	TRBJ2-1	few	12	TGTGCCTGGAGTTCGACTGGTTCCGTGGAGTTCTTC	CAWSSTGSVEFF
-	TRBV9	TRBJ2-2	-	13	TGTGCCAGCAGCGTACCCGCTACTGGGGAGCTGTTTTTT	CASSVPATGELFF
-	TRBV6-6	TRBJ1-5	-	15	TGTGCCAGCAGTTACGCGGGTAGGGGTCATCAGCCCCAGCATTTT	CASSYAGRGHQPQHF
-	TRBV27	TRBJ2-5	-	13	TGTGCCAGCACCCGAAAACACGGGGAGACCCAGTACTTC	CASTRKHGETQYF
-	TRBV24-1	TRBJ2-3	-	13	TGTGCCACCAGTGATTTGAAGGCGGATACGCAGTATTTT	CATSDLKADTQYF
TRBD2	TRBV4-2	TRBJ2-5	-	16	TGTGCCAGCAGCCAAGATCCCACTAGCGGGGGAGAGACCCAGTACTTC	CASSQDPTSGGETQYF